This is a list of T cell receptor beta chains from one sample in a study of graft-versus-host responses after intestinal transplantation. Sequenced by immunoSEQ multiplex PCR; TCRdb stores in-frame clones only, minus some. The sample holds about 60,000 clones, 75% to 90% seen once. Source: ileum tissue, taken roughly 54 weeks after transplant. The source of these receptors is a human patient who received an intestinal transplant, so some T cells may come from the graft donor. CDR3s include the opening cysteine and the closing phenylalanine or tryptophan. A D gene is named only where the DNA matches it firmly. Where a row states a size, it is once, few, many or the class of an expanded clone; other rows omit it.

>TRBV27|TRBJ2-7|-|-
TGTGCCAGCAGTTTTGCCAGGGGCCACGAGCAGTACTTC
CASSFARGHEQYF
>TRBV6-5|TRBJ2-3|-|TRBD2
TGTGCCAGCAGTTTCGGACTAGCGGGAGGCACAGATACGCAGTATTTT
CASSFGLAGGTDTQYF
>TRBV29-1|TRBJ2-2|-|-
TGCAGCGTTGAGTGGTTGAGTCGGCCCGGGGAGCTGTTTTTT
CSVEWLSRPGELFF
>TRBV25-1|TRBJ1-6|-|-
TGTGCCAGCAGTGTCAGGGATAGGTCTTCACCCCTCCACTTT
CASSVRDRSSPLHF
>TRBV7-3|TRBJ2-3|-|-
TGTGCCAGCAGCTTTGGGGACACAGATACGCAGTATTTT
CASSFGDTDTQYF
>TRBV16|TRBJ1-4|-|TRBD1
TGTGCCAGCAGCCACACACTTACAGGGGCTGAAAAACTGTTTTTT
CASSHTLTGAEKLFF
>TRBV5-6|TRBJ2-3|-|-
TGTGCCAGCAGCCCGTCGGCAGATACGCAGTATTTT
CASSPSADTQYF
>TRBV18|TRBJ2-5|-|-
TGTGCCAGCTCACCAGGGGCAGGGAAAGAGACCCAGTACTTC
CASSPGAGKETQYF
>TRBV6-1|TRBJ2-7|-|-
TGTGCCAGCAGGCCGGGACAACTATACGAGCAGTACTTC
CASRPGQLYEQYF
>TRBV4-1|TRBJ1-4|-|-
TGCGCCAGCAGCCCTCTGGGGGGCAGGGAGGTAGAAAAACTGTTTTTT
CASSPLGGREVEKLFF
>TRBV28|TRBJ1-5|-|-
TGTGCCAGCAGTCCGGGAGGTGGAGGCAGGCTCAGTAAGCCCCAGCATTTT
CASSPGGGGRLSKPQHF
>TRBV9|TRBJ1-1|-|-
TGTGCCAGCAGCGTAGGCGACACTGAAGCTTTCTTT
CASSVGDTEAFF
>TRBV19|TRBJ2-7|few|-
TGTGCCAGTAGTATTCAGGGGGGCGAGCAGTACTTC
CASSIQGGEQYF
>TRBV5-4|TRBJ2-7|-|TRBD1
TGTGCCAGCAGCACCCGGACAGGGGCGAACGAGCAGTACTTC
CASSTRTGANEQYF
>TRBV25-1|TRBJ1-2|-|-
TGTGCCAGCAGTGAATTTTGGGAGGGCTATGGCTACACCTTC
CASSEFWEGYGYTF
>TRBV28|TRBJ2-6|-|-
TGTGCCAGCAGTTGGCAGACTGGGGCCAACGTCCTGACTTTC
CASSWQTGANVLTF
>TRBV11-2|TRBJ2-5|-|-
TGTGCCAGCAGCTTAGTGGTACCTACTCGGGAGACCCAGTACTTC
CASSLVVPTRETQYF
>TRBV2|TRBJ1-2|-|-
TGTGCCAGAAAACTAGGGACTGTTATTCCCGGCTACACCTTC
CARKLGTVIPGYTF
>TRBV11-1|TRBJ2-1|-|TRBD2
TGTGCCAGCAGTAGGAGACGGGGGGACCATGAGCAGTTCTTC
CASSRRRGDHEQFF
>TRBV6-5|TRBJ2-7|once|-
TGTGCCAGCAGTTCGTCGGGTACTACCTACGAGCAGTACTTC
CASSSSGTTYEQYF
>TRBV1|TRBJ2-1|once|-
TGCACCAGCAGCCAAGATCTCGGCGGGGGGGAAATTAACAATGAGCAGTTCTTC
CTSSQDLGGGEINNEQFF
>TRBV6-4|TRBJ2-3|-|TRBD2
TGTGCCAGCTTTAGCGGGGGGGGCACAGATACGCAGTATTTT
CASFSGGGTDTQYF
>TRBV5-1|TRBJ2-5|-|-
TGCGCCAGCCACGACCCCGCCCGAGAGACCCAGTACTTC
CASHDPARETQYF
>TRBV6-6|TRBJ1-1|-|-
TGTGCCAGCACCCGGGGGGGTATGGACGGCACTGAAGCTTTCTTT
CASTRGGMDGTEAFF
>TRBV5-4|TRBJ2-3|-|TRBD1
TGTGCCAGCACCCCAGGGACAGGCCCTGGAGATACGCAGTATTTT
CASTPGTGPGDTQYF
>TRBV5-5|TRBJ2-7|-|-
TGTGCCAGCAGCTCGGTAGACGGAACCTACGAGCAGTACTTC
CASSSVDGTYEQYF
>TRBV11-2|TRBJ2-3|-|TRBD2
TGTGCCAGCAGCCCATACCTTAGCGGGAGGGTTCGAGATACGCAGTATTTT
CASSPYLSGRVRDTQYF
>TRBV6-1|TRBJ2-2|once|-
TGTGCCAGCGTTCCTGGAGGGTCGTTCACCGGGGAGCTGTTTTTT
CASVPGGSFTGELFF
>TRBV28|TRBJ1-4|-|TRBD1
TGTGCCAGCAGTTGGCCGGGACAGCACAATGAAAAACTGTTTTTT
CASSWPGQHNEKLFF
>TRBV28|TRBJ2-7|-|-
TGTGCCAGCAGTAAAGGGGGCTACGAGCAGTACTTC
CASSKGGYEQYF
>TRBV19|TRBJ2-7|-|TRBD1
TGTGCCACCTTAAATACAGGACAGGGCTACGAGCAGTACTTC
CATLNTGQGYEQYF
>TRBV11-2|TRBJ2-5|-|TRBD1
TGTGCCAGCAGCTATCGGACAGGGGGCGGGCAAGAGACCCAGTACTTC
CASSYRTGGGQETQYF
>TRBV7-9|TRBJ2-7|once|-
TGTGCCAGCAGCCCGAATCACGAGCAGTACTTC
CASSPNHEQYF
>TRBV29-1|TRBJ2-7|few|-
TGCAGCGTTGGATCAGGTTACGAGCAGTACTTC
CSVGSGYEQYF
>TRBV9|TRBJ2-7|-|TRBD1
TGTGCCAGCAGCCTTCGGACAGGGGGTGACGAGCAGTACTTC
CASSLRTGGDEQYF
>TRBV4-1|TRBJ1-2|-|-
TGCGCCAGCAGCCCCCCAGGGCAGGGCTATGGCTACACCTTC
CASSPPGQGYGYTF
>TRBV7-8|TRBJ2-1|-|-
TGTGCCAGCAGCTGGCGGGACTCCGAGTCCTACAATGAGCAGTTCTTC
CASSWRDSESYNEQFF
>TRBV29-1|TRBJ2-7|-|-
TGCAGCGTTGGAGTACCCTACGAGCAGTACTTC
CSVGVPYEQYF
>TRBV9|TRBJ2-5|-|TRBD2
TGTGCCAGCAGCGCGACGTCGGGGGGAGGAGGAGAGACCCAGTACTTC
CASSATSGGGGETQYF
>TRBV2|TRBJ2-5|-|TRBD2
TGTGCCAGCAGCCCGGCTCGGGGGGGCCACGAGACCCAGTACTTC
CASSPARGGHETQYF
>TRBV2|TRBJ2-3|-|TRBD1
TGTGCCAGCAGCCCGGGACAGACTCACACAGATACGCAGTATTTT
CASSPGQTHTDTQYF
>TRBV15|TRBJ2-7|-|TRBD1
TGTGCCACCAGCAGGATTTGGACAGGGTGGCCGACCTACGAGCAGTACTTC
CATSRIWTGWPTYEQYF
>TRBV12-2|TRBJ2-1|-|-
TGTGCAAGTCGCTTAGCGGGCGGGAACACCTACAATGAGCAGTTCTTC
CASRLAGGNTYNEQFF
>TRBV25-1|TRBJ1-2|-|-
TGTGCCAGCAGTGAATCCCACCTGACAGTCAACTATGGCTACACCTTC
CASSESHLTVNYGYTF
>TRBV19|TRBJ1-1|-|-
TGTGCCAGTAGTCCTGGATGGAACACTGAAGCTTTCTTT
CASSPGWNTEAFF
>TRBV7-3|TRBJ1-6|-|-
TGTGCCAGCAGAGAAGGGGCGGTTAATTCACCCCTCCACTTT
CASREGAVNSPLHF
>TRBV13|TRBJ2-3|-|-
TGTGCCAGCAGCAACACAGATACGCAGTATTTT
CASSNTDTQYF
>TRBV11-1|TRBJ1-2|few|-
TGTGCCAGCAGCTTGGGGAATGGGTATGGCTACACCTTC
CASSLGNGYGYTF
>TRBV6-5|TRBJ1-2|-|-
TGTGCCAGCAGTTACTCGTCGACCCGAGCAGCCTATGGCTACACCTTC
CASSYSSTRAAYGYTF
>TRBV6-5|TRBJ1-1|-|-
TGTGCCAGCAGTTACCAGGGTAGTGGGAACACTGAAGCTTTCTTT
CASSYQGSGNTEAFF
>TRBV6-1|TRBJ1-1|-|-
TGTGCCAGCAGTGAACACCGGGTGGCGGACACTGAAGCTTTCTTT
CASSEHRVADTEAFF
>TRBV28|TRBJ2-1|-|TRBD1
TGTGCCAGCACCTCGGGGTCGGGACAGGGTGGTGAGCAGTTCTTC
CASTSGSGQGGEQFF
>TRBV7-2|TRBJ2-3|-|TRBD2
TGTGCCAGCAGCTTAATAGGACTAGGCGTCACAGATACGCAGTATTTT
CASSLIGLGVTDTQYF